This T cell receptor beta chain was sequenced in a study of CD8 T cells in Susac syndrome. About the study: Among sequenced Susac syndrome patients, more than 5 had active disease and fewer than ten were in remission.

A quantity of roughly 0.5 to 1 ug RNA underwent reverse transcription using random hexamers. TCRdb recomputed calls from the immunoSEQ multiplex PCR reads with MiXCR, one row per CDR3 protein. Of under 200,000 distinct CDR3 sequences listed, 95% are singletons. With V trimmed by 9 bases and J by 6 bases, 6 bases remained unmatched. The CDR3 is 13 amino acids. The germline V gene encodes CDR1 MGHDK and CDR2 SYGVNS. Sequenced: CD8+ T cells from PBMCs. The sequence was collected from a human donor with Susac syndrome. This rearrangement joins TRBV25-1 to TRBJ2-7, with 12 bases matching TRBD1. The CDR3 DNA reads TGTGCCAGTAGGGGACAGGGGGCTGGCGAGCAGTACTTC. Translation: CASRGQGAGEQYF.